Listed below are T cell receptor beta chains from one sample, sequenced in a study of T cell changes during pregnancy in multiple sclerosis. Measured with immunoSEQ multiplex PCR; TCRdb has only the in-frame clones, and not every one. The sample has approximately 74,000 clones, around 92% seen once; the top ten hold approximately 2.1%. Here the sequenced sample was peripheral blood, taken before pregnancy. The receptors originated from a female donor with multiple sclerosis, enrolled in a pregnancy study. Each CDR3 is given with its conserved first and last residue. The D gene is left open where the match is weak.

d_call	v_call	j_call	cdr3_nt	cdr3_aa
TRBD2	TRBV7-3	TRBJ2-1	TGTGCCAGCAGGTCGGCTAGCGGGAGTTACAATGAGCAGTTCTTC	CASRSASGSYNEQFF
-	TRBV7-2	TRBJ2-1	TGTGCCAGCAGCTTAGTCGGGGCGGGAAACAATGAGCAGTTCTTC	CASSLVGAGNNEQFF
TRBD2	TRBV7-2	TRBJ2-1	TGTGCCAGCAGCTTAGCGTCTAGCGGGTCCTACAATGAGCAGTTCTTC	CASSLASSGSYNEQFF
-	TRBV19	TRBJ2-6	TGTGCCAGTAGGACACAGGGTTCTGGGGCCAACGTCCTGACTTTC	CASRTQGSGANVLTF
TRBD1	TRBV27	TRBJ2-7	TGTGCCAGCAGCCGGGACAGGGATTCCTACGAGCAGTACTTC	CASSRDRDSYEQYF
-	TRBV11-2	TRBJ1-5	TGTGCCAGCAGCTTAGGGAGGGGTTCTCAGCCCCAGCATTTT	CASSLGRGSQPQHF
-	TRBV5-6	TRBJ2-7	TGTGCCAGCAGCGTGAGACAGGCCTACGAGCAGTACTTC	CASSVRQAYEQYF
-	TRBV6-5	TRBJ1-1	TGTGCCAGCAGAACGGGGGAAACTGAAGCTTTCTTT	CASRTGETEAFF
-	TRBV28	TRBJ1-2	TGTGCCAGCAGGGCCGGGATCGCTGATGGCTACACCTTC	CASRAGIADGYTF
-	TRBV27	TRBJ1-1	TGTGCCAGCAGTTTATTAGGGGCAGGTATCACTGAAGCTTTCTTT	CASSLLGAGITEAFF
-	TRBV11-1	TRBJ2-7	TGTGCCAGCAGCCCTCGGGTAGCGGTTACCTACGAGCAGTACTTC	CASSPRVAVTYEQYF
-	TRBV4-2	TRBJ2-7	TGTGCCTCCTCCCTCAAGATACAGGACGAGCAGTACTTC	CASSLKIQDEQYF
-	TRBV10-3	TRBJ1-4	TGTGCCATCAGTGAGTTAGACCCAGGCCAAACTAATGAAAAACTGTTTTTT	CAISELDPGQTNEKLFF
-	TRBV6-5	TRBJ2-2	TGTGCCAGCAGTGGCAGTTCTGGGAGCACCGGGGAGCTGTTTTTT	CASSGSSGSTGELFF
-	TRBV6-5	TRBJ2-7	TGTGCCAGCAGTGCATCGGCGGACTCCTACGAGCAGTACTTC	CASSASADSYEQYF
TRBD1	TRBV4-3	TRBJ1-1	TGCGCCAGCAGCCAAGATCGGACAGGGGGTTTAACTGAAGCTTTCTTT	CASSQDRTGGLTEAFF
TRBD2	TRBV7-2	TRBJ2-1	TGTGCCAGCAGCTTAGAAATCGGACTAGCGGGAAATGAGCAGTTCTTC	CASSLEIGLAGNEQFF
TRBD1	TRBV9	TRBJ2-5	TGTGCCAGCAGCGCAAGGACAGGGGGCTTTGAGACCCAGTACTTC	CASSARTGGFETQYF
TRBD1	TRBV5-1	TRBJ2-5	TGCGCCAGCAGCTTGGCCGGCGGCAGGGGGGAGACCCAGTACTTC	CASSLAGGRGETQYF